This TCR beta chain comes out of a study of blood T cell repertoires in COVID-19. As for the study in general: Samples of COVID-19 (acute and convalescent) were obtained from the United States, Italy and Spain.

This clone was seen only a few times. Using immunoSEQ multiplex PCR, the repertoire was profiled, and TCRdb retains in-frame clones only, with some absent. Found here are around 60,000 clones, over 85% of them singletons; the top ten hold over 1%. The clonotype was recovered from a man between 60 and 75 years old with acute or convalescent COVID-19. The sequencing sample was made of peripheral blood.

The CDR3 here is CASSEEWAGHMTRMELFF. The DNA of the CDR3 is TGTGCCAGCAGTGAAGAGTGGGCGGGGCATATGACACGGATGGAGCTGTTTTTT. This chain connects TRBV6-1 to TRBJ2-2, with a tentative D call TRBD2 (6 bases). There are 18 residues in the CDR3. Trimming cost V 1 base and J 10 bases, with 25 bases left between them. The germline gives CDR1 MNHNS, CDR2 SASEGT.